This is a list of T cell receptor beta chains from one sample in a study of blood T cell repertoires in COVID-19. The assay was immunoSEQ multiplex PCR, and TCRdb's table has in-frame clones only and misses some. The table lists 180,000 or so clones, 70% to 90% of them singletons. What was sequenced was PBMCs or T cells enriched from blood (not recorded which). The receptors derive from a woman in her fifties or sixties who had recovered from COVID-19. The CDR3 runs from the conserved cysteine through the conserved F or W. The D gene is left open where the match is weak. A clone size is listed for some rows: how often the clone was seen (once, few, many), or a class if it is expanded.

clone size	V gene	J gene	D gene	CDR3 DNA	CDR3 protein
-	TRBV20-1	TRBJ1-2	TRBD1	TGCAGTGCTACGAACAGGGGCGGCTACACCTTC	CSATNRGGYTF
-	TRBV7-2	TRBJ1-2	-	TGTGCCAGCAGCTTAGAGGGGCAGGGGTTAAGTGGCTACACCTTC	CASSLEGQGLSGYTF
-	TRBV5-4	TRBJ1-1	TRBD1	TGTGCCAGCAGCCCGACAGGGAAACTCGGGAACACTGAAGCTTTCTTT	CASSPTGKLGNTEAFF
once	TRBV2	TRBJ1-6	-	TGTGCCAGCAGTATCAGCGGGCCCCATTCACCCCTCCACTTT	CASSISGPHSPLHF
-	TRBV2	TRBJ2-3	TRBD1	TGTGCCAGCAGTCGCCGGGACAGCTCTGTCACAGATACGCAGTATTTT	CASSRRDSSVTDTQYF
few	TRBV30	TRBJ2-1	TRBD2	TGTGCCTGGAGGCCGGGACTAGCAAACAATGAGCAGTTCTTC	CAWRPGLANNEQFF
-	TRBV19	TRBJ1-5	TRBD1	TGTGCCAGTAGTTGGACAGGGGGCAATCAGCCCCAGCATTTT	CASSWTGGNQPQHF
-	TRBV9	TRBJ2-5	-	TGTGCCAGCGGGTCGGCGGTCTCAGAGACCCAGTACTTC	CASGSAVSETQYF
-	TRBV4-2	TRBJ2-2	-	TGTGCCAGCAGCCAAGATAAACAGGGTGCCGGGGAGCTGTTTTTT	CASSQDKQGAGELFF
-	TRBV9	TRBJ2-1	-	TGTGCCAGCAGCACACGGGTGAATGAGCAGTTCTTC	CASSTRVNEQFF
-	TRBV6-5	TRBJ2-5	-	TGTGCCAGCAGTTATAGCCAGGGTGGAGAGACCCAGTACTTC	CASSYSQGGETQYF
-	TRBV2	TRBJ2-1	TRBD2	TGTGCCAGCAGTCTAGGGGCTAGCGGGGGGGCTAGTGAGCAGTTCTTC	CASSLGASGGASEQFF
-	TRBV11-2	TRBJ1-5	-	TGTGCCAGCAGCTTAGAGGTGGTCGGTCAGCCCCAGCATTTT	CASSLEVVGQPQHF
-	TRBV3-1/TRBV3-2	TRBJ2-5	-	TGTGCCAGCACCCACGGGGAGACCCAGTACTTC	CASTHGETQYF
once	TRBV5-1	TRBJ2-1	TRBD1	TGCGCCAGCAGCCCACGGACAGGCTCCTACAATGAGCAGTTCTTC	CASSPRTGSYNEQFF
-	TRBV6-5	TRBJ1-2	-	TGTGCCAGCACTCGTGAGCATGGCTACACCTTC	CASTREHGYTF
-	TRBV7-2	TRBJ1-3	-	TGTGCCAGCAGCCTACGCAGTGCGGGGCAAGGAAACACCATATATTTT	CASSLRSAGQGNTIYF
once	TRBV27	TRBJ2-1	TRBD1	TGTGCCAGCAGGCTGGGACAGATCGTCAGGGAGCAGTTCTTC	CASRLGQIVREQFF
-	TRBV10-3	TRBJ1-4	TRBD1	TGTGCCATCAAGGGGACAGCTAATGAAAAACTGTTTTTT	CAIKGTANEKLFF
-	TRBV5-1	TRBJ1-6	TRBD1	TGCGCCAGCAGCATAGACAGGGACGATTCACCCCTCCACTTT	CASSIDRDDSPLHF
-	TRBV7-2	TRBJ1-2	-	TGTGCCAGCAGCAAAACAGGGAATGGCTACACCTTC	CASSKTGNGYTF
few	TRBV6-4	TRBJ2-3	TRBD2	TGTGCCAGCAGTGACACTAGCGGGGGCACAGATACGCAGTATTTT	CASSDTSGGTDTQYF
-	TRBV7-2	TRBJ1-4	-	TGTGCCAGCAGGGTGCCCCCGGAGGAAAAACTGTTTTTT	CASRVPPEEKLFF
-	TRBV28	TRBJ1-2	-	TGTGCCAGCAGTTCCCCAGCGGAACGCTACACCTTC	CASSSPAERYTF
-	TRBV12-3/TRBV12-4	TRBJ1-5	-	TGTGCCAGCAGCCCAGAGGGGAGGCAGCCCCAGCATTTT	CASSPEGRQPQHF
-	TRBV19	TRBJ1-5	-	TGTGCCAGTAGCCGGACAGATAGCAATCAGCCCCAGCATTTT	CASSRTDSNQPQHF
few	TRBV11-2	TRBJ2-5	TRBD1	TGTGCCAGCAGCTTAACAGGGGACCAAGAGACCCAGTACTTC	CASSLTGDQETQYF
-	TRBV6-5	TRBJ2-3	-	TGTGCCAGCAGTTATTCGCAGGGCCAGGATACGCAGTATTTT	CASSYSQGQDTQYF
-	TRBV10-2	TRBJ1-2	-	TGCGCCAGCAGTGAGCTGACAGCTCTCTATGGCTACACCTTC	CASSELTALYGYTF
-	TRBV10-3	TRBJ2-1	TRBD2	TGTGCCATCACCCCGGGCGGGGGGGGAATAAGCTCCTACAATGAGCAGTTCTTC	CAITPGGGGISSYNEQFF
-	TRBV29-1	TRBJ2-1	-	TGCAGCGTTGAAATCCCGGGCCGAGGGTCCTACAATGAGCAGTTCTTC	CSVEIPGRGSYNEQFF
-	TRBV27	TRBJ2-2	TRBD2	TGTGCCAGCAGTTTATTAGGAGCGGGAGGTAGTACCGGGGAGCTGTTTTTT	CASSLLGAGGSTGELFF
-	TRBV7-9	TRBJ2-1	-	TGTGCCAGCAGCTTAACGGTGCCCTACAATGAGCAGTTCTTC	CASSLTVPYNEQFF
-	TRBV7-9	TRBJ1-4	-	TGTGCCAGCAGCTTAAAATTTTACAGGGAGCAGGCAAGTCATGAAAAACTGTTTTTT	CASSLKFYREQASHEKLFF
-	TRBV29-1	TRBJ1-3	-	TGCAGCGTTTGGACAGCTGGAAACACCATATATTTT	CSVWTAGNTIYF
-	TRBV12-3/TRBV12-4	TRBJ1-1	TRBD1	TGTGCCAGCAATAGGGACAGGGGTGAAGCTTTCTTT	CASNRDRGEAFF
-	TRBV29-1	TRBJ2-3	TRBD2	TGCAGCGCCCCCGGTAGCGGGAGTGCAGATACGCAGTATTTT	CSAPGSGSADTQYF
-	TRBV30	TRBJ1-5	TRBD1	TGTGCCTGGGACAGGGGTAATCAGCCCCAGCATTTT	CAWDRGNQPQHF
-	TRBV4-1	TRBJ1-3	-	TGCGCCAGCAGCCAAGAAGATCGGGTCCTCTCTGGAAACACCATATATTTT	CASSQEDRVLSGNTIYF
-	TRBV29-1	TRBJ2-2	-	TGCAGCGCGAACCGGGACTCCCCGAACACCGGGGAGCTGTTTTTT	CSANRDSPNTGELFF
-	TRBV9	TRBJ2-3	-	TGTGCCAGCAGCGTAGAGGGACTGACAGATACGCAGTATTTT	CASSVEGLTDTQYF
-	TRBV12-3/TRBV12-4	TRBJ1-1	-	TGTGCCAGCAGCCTACAGGGAGGGACCGAAGCTTTCTTT	CASSLQGGTEAFF
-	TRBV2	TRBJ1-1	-	TGTGCCAGCAGGCCTCGGGAGGGTACTGAAGCTTTCTTT	CASRPREGTEAFF
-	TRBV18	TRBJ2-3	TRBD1	TGTGCCAGCTCACCACCGACAGGGGGCGCGCGGGGAGATACGCAGTATTTT	CASSPPTGGARGDTQYF
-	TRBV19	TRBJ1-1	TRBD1	TGTGCCAGTAGTAGAGGGACAGTGAACACTGAAGCTTTCTTT	CASSRGTVNTEAFF
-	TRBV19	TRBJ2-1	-	TGTGCCAGTAACGCCTCGGACAGACCGAACAATGAGCAGTTCTTC	CASNASDRPNNEQFF
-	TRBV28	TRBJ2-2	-	TGTGCCAGCAGTTTAAGTTCTTCCGGGGACACCGGGGAGCTGTTTTTT	CASSLSSSGDTGELFF
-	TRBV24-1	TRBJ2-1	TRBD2	TGTGCCACCAGTGTCGGGGGGGGCGATGAGCAGTTCTTC	CATSVGGGDEQFF
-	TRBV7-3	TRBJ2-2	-	TGTGCCAGCAGGGGACACATGGCCCGGACCGGGGAGCTGTTTTTT	CASRGHMARTGELFF
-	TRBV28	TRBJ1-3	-	TGTGCCAGCAGTTCCGGTGGCGGGAGATCTGGAAACACCATATATTTT	CASSSGGGRSGNTIYF
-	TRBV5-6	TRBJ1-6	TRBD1	TGTGCCAGCAGCGGGGGACAGGGGGCCTATAATTCACCCCTCCACTTT	CASSGGQGAYNSPLHF
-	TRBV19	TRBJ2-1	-	TGTGCCAGTAGTGACCCTAGGGGTGGGCGAGATGAGCAGTTCTTC	CASSDPRGGRDEQFF
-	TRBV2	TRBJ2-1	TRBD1	TGTGCCAGCTTCAGACAGGGGGCTAGGGCTGAGCAGTTCTTC	CASFRQGARAEQFF
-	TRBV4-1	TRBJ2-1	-	TGCGCCAGCAGCCAAGGACCCGGGGACAATGAGCAGTTCTTC	CASSQGPGDNEQFF
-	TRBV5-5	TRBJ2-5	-	TGTGCCAGCGCCGTCCGGGATATGCAAGAGACCCAGTACTTC	CASAVRDMQETQYF
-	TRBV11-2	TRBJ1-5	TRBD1	TGTGCCAGCAGCTTGGACAGGCGTCAGCCCCAGCATTTT	CASSLDRRQPQHF
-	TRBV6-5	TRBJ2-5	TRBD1	TGTGCCAGCAGTTACGGGACAGGGCAGACCCAGTACTTC	CASSYGTGQTQYF
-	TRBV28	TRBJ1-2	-	TGTGCCAGCATAGGCAGACTTAATGGCTACACCTTC	CASIGRLNGYTF